This T cell receptor beta chain was documented in a study of control samples from healthy donors and cancer patients. The data were produced by immunoSEQ multiplex PCR, yet TCRdb's version contains in-frame clones alone and is incomplete. The table has 150,000 or so clones, 90% to 95% seen once. Material for sequencing was blood. The sequence derives from a man aged 18 to 30 in good health.

This chain's CDR3 is CASRGVAAANTGELFF. CDR3 coding DNA: TGTGCCAGCAGGGGGGTGGCGGCCGCGAACACCGGGGAGCTGTTTTTT. V usage is TRBV28 and J usage is TRBJ2-2; tentatively, D is TRBD1 or TRBD2 (5 bases each). The CDR3 is 16 amino acids. The germline V gene encodes CDR1 MDHEN and CDR2 SYDVKM. The V and J ends lost 6 bases and 0 bases respectively, with 14 bases between them.